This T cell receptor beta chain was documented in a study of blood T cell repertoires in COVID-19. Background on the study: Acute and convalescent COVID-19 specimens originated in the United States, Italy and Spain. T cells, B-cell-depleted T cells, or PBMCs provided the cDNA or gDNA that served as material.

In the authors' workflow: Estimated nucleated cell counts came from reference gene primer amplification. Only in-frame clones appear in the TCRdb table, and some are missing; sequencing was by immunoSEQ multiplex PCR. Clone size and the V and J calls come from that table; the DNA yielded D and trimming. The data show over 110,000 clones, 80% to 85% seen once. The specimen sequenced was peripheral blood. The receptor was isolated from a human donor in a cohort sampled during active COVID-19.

The CDR3 nucleotides read TGTGCCAGCAGTGAAGGCCTAGCGGGGTACGAGCAGTACTTC. It codes for CASSEGLAGYEQYF. J is TRBJ2-7 and V is TRBV2; 9 bases are shared with TRBD2. The CDR3 length is 14 residues. With 1 base clipped from V and 4 bases from J, the junction kept 2 bases outside the gene matches. Germline CDR1 is SNHLY and CDR2 is FYNNEI. Together with reference TRBV2 and TRBJ2-7, the CDR3 gives the full variable domain: EPEVTQTPSHQVTQMGQEVILRCVPISNHLYFYWYRQILGQKVEFLVSFYNNEISEKSEIFDDQFSVERPDGSNFTLKIRSTKLEDSAMYFCASSEGLAGYEQYFGPGTRLTVT.